This TCR beta chain is from a study of blood T cell repertoires in COVID-19. Looking at the study overall: In each case, the material was cDNA or gDNA derived from T cells, B-cell-depleted T cells, or PBMCs.

V was pared by 6 bases and J by 1 base, with 9 bases of the junction left unmatched. Germline CDR1 and CDR2: SEHNR and FQNEAQ (reference sequence). The CDR3 totals 16 residues. TCRdb keeps only in-frame clones here, not all; method: immunoSEQ multiplex PCR. This sample has about 64,000 clones, with roughly 84% found just once. Sequencing input: peripheral blood. The chain combines TRBV7-9 with TRBJ2-4; 7 positions match TRBD1. The sequence was collected from a man in his 70s with acute or convalescent COVID-19. Here the CDR3 reads CASRDRSPRAKNIQYF. As DNA, the CDR3 is TGTGCCAGCAGGGACAGGTCCCCGCGGGCCAAAAACATTCAGTACTTC. The variable domain in full, with the rest retrieved from reference TRBV7-9 and TRBJ2-4, is DTGVSQNPRHKITKRGQNVTFRCDPISEHNRLYWYRQTLGQGPEFLTYFQNEAQLEKSRLLSDRFSAERPKGSFSTLEIQRTEQGDSAMYLCASRDRSPRAKNIQYFGAGTRLSVL.